Each of the 21 T cell receptor beta chains below was sequenced from the same sample in a study of blood T cell repertoires in COVID-19. Sequencing was performed with immunoSEQ multiplex PCR; in TCRdb, only in-frame clones are kept and a portion is missing. The data show about 320,000 clones, about 90% seen once. Input material: PBMCs or T cells enriched from blood (not recorded which). The receptors here all came from a young man who had recovered from COVID-19.

This clone came up once. This rearrangement joins TRBV30 to TRBJ1-1, with D tentatively TRBD1 (6 bases). The CDR3 runs to 14 residues. V gave up 6 bases and J gave up 0 bases, with 14 bases separating them. Germline-derived CDR1 and CDR2 are GTSNPN and SVGIG (reference sequence). CDR3 amino acids: CACQQGSMNTEAFF. The CDR3, as DNA: TGTGCCTGCCAGCAGGGGAGCATGAACACTGAAGCTTTCTTT.

This clone was counted a single time. The V call is TRBV28, the J call TRBJ1-1, with D possibly TRBD1 on 5 matching bases. Germline V gene sequence: CDR1 MDHEN, CDR2 SYDVKM. The length of the CDR3 is 14 residues. Trimming took 4 bases from V and 5 from J, leaving 14 bases between them. CDR3 protein: CASSWRGDGTEAFF. For the CDR3, the DNA is TGTGCCAGCAGTTGGAGGGGTGATGGTACTGAAGCTTTCTTT.

The rearrangement joins TRBV7-2 to TRBJ1-4, with 7 bases identical to TRBD1. Germline CDR1 is SGHTA and CDR2 is FQGNSA. V lost 0 bases to trimming and J lost 8 bases; unmatched junction nucleotides: 6. This CDR3 is built from 15 residues. CDR3 sequence (DNA): TGTGCCAGCAGCTTAGCCCGACAGGGTGGGGAAAAACTGTTTTTT. This sequence encodes CASSLARQGGEKLFF. The variable domain in full, with the rest retrieved from reference TRBV7-2 and TRBJ1-4, is GAGVSQSPSNKVTEKGKDVELRCDPISGHTALYWYRQSLGQGLEFLIYFQGNSAPDKSGLPSDRFSAERTGGSVSTLTIQRTQQEDSAVYLCASSLARQGGEKLFFGSGTQLSVL.

The CDR3, as DNA: TGCGCCAGCAGCCTGGGACAGCTTTCTAACACCGGGGAGCTGTTTTTT. This encodes CASSLGQLSNTGELFF. This chain joins TRBV5-1 and TRBJ2-2; 7 bases agree with TRBD1. Unmatched junction bases numbered 8, after V lost 4 bases and J lost 2 bases. CDR3 length: 16 residues. Germline CDR1 reads SGHRS; CDR2 reads YFSETQ.

This chain links TRBV27 with TRBJ2-7; TRBD1 agrees at 7 bases. The CDR3 covers 13 residues. CDR1 and CDR2 (germline): MNHEY, SMNVEV (reference sequence). J gave up 5 bases and V 6 bases, and 7 bases lay outside the gene matches. CDR3 bases: TGTGCCAGCAGCCCCGCACAGGGGAACGAGCAGTACTTC. Translated: CASSPAQGNEQYF.

This clone was detected only once. The J gene is TRBJ2-4, the V gene TRBV7-2; D ambiguous. Deletions cut 5 bases from V and 0 bases from J, with 14 bases between. This CDR3 comprises 16 residues. CDR1 is SGHTA, CDR2 FQGNSA, per germline. The CDR3 is CASSPDISLAKNIQYF. The DNA for the CDR3 is TGTGCCAGCAGCCCTGACATCTCTCTAGCCAAAAACATTCAGTACTTC.

The rearrangement joins TRBV14 to TRBJ2-7; a weak D match, TRBD2 (6 bases). Trimming pared 5 bases from V and 4 bases from J, leaving 12 bases between. Germline CDR1 is SGHDN and CDR2 is FVKESK. The CDR3 extends over 13 amino acids. The CDR3 sequence is CASSSGGRYEQYF. DNA for the CDR3: TGTGCCAGCAGCTCCGGGGGTAGATACGAGCAGTACTTC. The full variable domain, in which reference TRBV14 and TRBJ2-7 provide the parts outside the CDR3, is EAGVTQFPSHSVIEKGQTVTLRCDPISGHDNLYWYRRVMGKEIKFLLHFVKESKQDESGMPNNRFLAERTGGTYSTLKVQPAELEDSGVYFCASSSGGRYEQYFGPGTRLTVT.

Turning to this clone: The junction does not match germline at one end; this may be a read error. The rearrangement joins TRBV7-2 to TRBJ2-3, with 8 nucleotides matching TRBD2. CDR3 size: 17 residues. Germline CDR1 is SGHTA and CDR2 is FQGNSA. The CDR3 DNA follows: TGTGCCAGCAGTTTAGGGACCGGACTAGCACGGACAGATACGCAGTATTTT. Translation: CASSLGTGLARTDTQYF.

The rearrangement links TRBV2 to TRBJ1-2; 10 positions match TRBD1. The germline V gene encodes CDR1 SNHLY and CDR2 FYNNEI. V was pared by 9 bases and J by 7 bases, with 8 bases of the junction left unmatched. The CDR3 is 13 residues long. The CDR3 nucleotides are TGTGCCAGACTGGACAGGGGGTTGGCTGGCTACACCTTC. This translates into CARLDRGLAGYTF. Variable domain in full (rest from reference TRBV2 and TRBJ1-2): EPEVTQTPSHQVTQMGQEVILRCVPISNHLYFYWYRQILGQKVEFLVSFYNNEISEKSEIFDDQFSVERPDGSNFTLKIRSTKLEDSAMYFCARLDRGLAGYTFGSGTRLTVV.

CDR3 sequence: CASSLGTGTYEQYF. For the CDR3, the DNA is TGTGCCAGCAGCCTTGGGACAGGTACCTACGAGCAGTACTTC. The V gene is TRBV3-1 (or the pseudogene TRBV3-2), the J gene TRBJ2-7; the match to TRBD1 covers 8 bases. Trimming took 4 bases from V and 2 from J; bases not matched to a gene: 4. This CDR3 contains 14 residues. CDR1 and CDR2 (germline): LGHDT, YNNKEL (reference sequence).

The chain is built from TRBV4-1 and TRBJ2-2, with D tentatively TRBD2 (5 bases). Germline V gene data show CDR1 as MGHRA and CDR2 as YSYEKL. Trimming removed 4 bases from V and 5 bases from J, with 11 bases in between. This CDR3 comprises 14 residues. The DNA of the CDR3 is TGCGCCAGCAGCCTTGAGGGTCGGACCGGGGAGCTGTTTTTT. Residues: CASSLEGRTGELFF.

The rearrangement joins TRBV30 to TRBJ2-7, with D possibly being TRBD1 (5 bases). CDR3 size: 15 residues. CDR1 GTSNPN and CDR2 SVGIG come from the germline V gene (reference sequence). The ends were cut back, 0 bases at V and 1 base at J, with 13 bases in the middle. The CDR3 region is CAWSVKVAGSYEQYF. The CDR3 bases are TGTGCCTGGAGTGTTAAAGTAGCAGGGTCCTACGAGCAGTACTTC.

The genes are TRBV2 and TRBJ2-2; a weak D match, TRBD1 (5 bases). Trimming cost V 5 bases and J 4 bases, with 14 bases left between them. This CDR3 comprises 15 residues. Germline-derived CDR1 and CDR2 are SNHLY and FYNNEI. The CDR3 nucleotides are TGTGCCAGCAGTTCCCCCAGGGCCTCCACCGGGGAGCTGTTTTTT. Translated, it gives CASSSPRASTGELFF.

A single count supports this clone. V is TRBV11-2 and J is TRBJ1-6; no reliable D call. CDR3 length equals 15 residues. Deletions cut 1 base from V and 6 bases from J, with 10 bases between. The germline V gene encodes CDR1 SGHAT and CDR2 FQNNGV. The CDR3 region is CASSLGVSFNSPLHF. The CDR3 DNA reads TGTGCCAGCAGCTTAGGTGTCAGTTTTAATTCACCCCTCCACTTT.

The V call is TRBV18, the J call TRBJ1-6; 7 nucleotides agree with TRBD1. CDR1 KGHSH and CDR2 LQKENI come from the germline V gene. V lost 2 bases, J lost 7 bases, and 11 bases stayed unmatched. This CDR3 region has 17 residues. The CDR3 DNA reads TGTGCCAGCTCACCAACCGGGACAGAGTTAGGGAATTCACCCCTCCACTTT. Its protein is CASSPTGTELGNSPLHF.

The chain links TRBV3-1 (or the pseudogene TRBV3-2) to TRBJ1-1; a possible D gene is TRBD1 (5 bases). Trimming took 1 base from V and 0 from J, leaving 12 bases between them. The CDR3 consists of 16 residues. Germline assignment: CDR1 LGHDT and CDR2 YNNKEL (reference sequence). In DNA, the CDR3 is TGTGCCAGCAGCCAAGGGGTGACAGTAATGAACACTGAAGCTTTCTTT. Its translation: CASSQGVTVMNTEAFF.

The genes are TRBV2 and TRBJ2-7, with D tentatively TRBD1 (5 bases). This CDR3 comprises 15 residues. Per the germline V gene, CDR1 is SNHLY and CDR2 is FYNNEI. V was cut by 3 bases and J by 2 bases, with 14 bases left in between. The CDR3 region is CASSEGTGLTYEQYF. The CDR3 DNA reads TGTGCCAGCAGTGAGGGAACAGGATTAACCTACGAGCAGTACTTC.

This rearrangement joins TRBV12-3 or TRBV12-4 to TRBJ2-1; TRBD2 might be the D (6 bases). The CDR3 totals 13 residues. V was shortened by 3 bases and J by 10 bases, with 13 bases between the two germline ends. The CDR3 loop is CASSLGLAVEQFF. In DNA, the CDR3 is TGTGCCAGCAGTTTGGGACTGGCCGTCGAGCAGTTCTTC.

CDR3 coding DNA: TGCGCCAGCAGTACTAGCACAGATACGCAGTATTTT. Protein: CASSTSTDTQYF. The chain employs TRBV10-1 and TRBJ2-3; unclear D gene. The ends were cut back, 5 bases at V and 0 bases at J, with 3 bases in the middle. The CDR3 is 12 residues long. From germline, CDR1 is WNHNN and CDR2 SYGVQD (reference sequence).

The CDR3 sequence is CASSQDRGPSQPQHF. The CDR3 nucleotides read TGTGCCAGCTCACAGGACAGGGGACCCAGTCAGCCCCAGCATTTT. The J gene is TRBJ1-5, the V gene TRBV18; 9 bases match TRBD1. Trimming cost V 4 bases and J 6 bases; bases outside gene matches: 7. Germline-derived CDR1 and CDR2 are KGHSH and LQKENI. The CDR3 covers 15 residues.

The chain has TRBV19 and TRBJ1-1; weak D call: TRBD1 (6 bases). The CDR3 runs 16 residues. The V gene lost 1 base and the J gene lost 5 bases, with 17 bases spanning the gap. Looked up from germline, CDR1 is LNHDA and CDR2 is SQIVND (reference sequence). The CDR3 nucleotides are TGTGCCAGTAGTATAGTCAGGAGCGGGGGGCGGACTGAAGCTTTCTTT. Translated, it gives CASSIVRSGGRTEAFF.